One and the same sample provided the 8 T cell receptor beta chains below, sequenced in a study of T cell responses to AZD1222 COVID-19 vaccine (dated by TCRdb to the early 2020s). Interpreted using the paper, the time point label stands for: about 28 days (+/-7) after the second vaccine dose. To prepare the library, the immunoSEQ multiplex PCR assay was applied. TCRdb's version of the immuneACCESS table is confined to in-frame rearrangements and falls short of the full clone set. An unresolved V gene accounts for under half of the shortfall where checked; the remainder is of unknown origin. In all, the sample holds some 78,000 clones, and 80% to 90% of those were seen once. The ten largest clones take up under 1.5% of the sample. This material consisted of peripheral blood, taken 28 days after the second AZD1222 dose. These receptors were taken from an adult who received the AZD1222 COVID-19 vaccine.

The rearrangement joins TRBV9 to TRBJ1-1, with 7 bases aligning to TRBD1. The ends lost 4 bases at V and 3 bases at J; junction bases unmatched: 9. This CDR3 has 15 amino acids. Germline lookup yields CDR1 SGDLS and CDR2 YYNGEE. CDR3 amino acids: CASSPNRGEDTEAFF. For the CDR3, the DNA is TGTGCCAGCAGCCCAAACAGGGGCGAGGACACTGAAGCTTTCTTT.

This chain links TRBV14 with TRBJ2-3; TRBD2 aligns across 9 bases. V lost 2 bases to trimming and J lost 3 bases; unmatched junction nucleotides: 6. This CDR3 is built from 16 residues. In germline, CDR1 is SGHDN, CDR2 FVKESK. The DNA for the CDR3 is TGTGCCAGCAGCCAACAAATAGCGGGAGAGACAGATACGCAGTATTTT. Translating it yields CASSQQIAGETDTQYF.

This rearrangement joins TRBV15 to TRBJ1-4; D gene uncertain. There are 15 residues in the CDR3. Germline V gives CDR1 LNHNV, CDR2 YYDKDF (reference sequence). Between the trimmed V and J ends, which lost 3 bases and 8 bases, there was a span of 16 bases. The CDR3 region is CATSSRRVGREKLFF. The CDR3, as DNA: TGTGCCACCAGCAGTCGAAGGGTGGGGAGGGAAAAACTGTTTTTT.

The V gene is TRBV19, the J gene TRBJ1-2; 7 bases agree with TRBD1. The CDR3 contains 14 residues. Looked up from germline, CDR1 is LNHDA and CDR2 is SQIVND (reference sequence). Trimming took 4 bases from V and 8 from J; bases not matched to a gene: 10. This chain's CDR3 is CASSTDRDGAGYTF. The CDR3 coding sequence is TGTGCCAGTAGTACCGACAGGGACGGTGCGGGCTACACCTTC.

The rearrangement joins TRBV5-5 to TRBJ2-5, with 7 bases identical to TRBD1. Losses at the gene ends were 1 base for V and 5 bases for J; bases not matched to a gene: 8. CDR3 length equals 15 residues. From germline, CDR1 is SGHKS and CDR2 YYEKEE (reference sequence). The DNA of the CDR3 is TGTGCCAGCAGCTTGTTAGGGGGCAGGGAGGAGACCCAGTACTTC. It codes for CASSLLGGREETQYF.

V is TRBV7-3 and J is TRBJ2-3; the D is unclear. Trimming shortened V by 1 base and J by 6 bases, and 11 bases separated the two germline ends. From germline, CDR1 is SGHTA and CDR2 FQGTGA. The CDR3 spans 14 residues. The CDR3 DNA follows: TGTGCCAGCAGCTTAAATATTGGTGTGGATACGCAGTATTTT. It encodes CASSLNIGVDTQYF.

The V and J genes are TRBV27 and TRBJ2-1; D call uncertain. The CDR3 spans 11 residues. Germline lookup yields CDR1 MNHEY and CDR2 SMNVEV (reference sequence). V lost 6 bases, J lost 3 bases, and 3 bases lay in between. The CDR3 DNA sequence: TGTGCCAGCAGCTTCTACAATGAGCAGTTCTTC. It specifies CASSFYNEQFF.

The chain has TRBV14 and TRBJ1-1, with no clear D. V lost 1 base and J 9 bases, leaving 18 bases between the germline ends. This CDR3 is 15 amino acids long. CDR1 is SGHDN, CDR2 FVKESK, per germline. This CDR3 is CASSQAYNGESKAFF. In DNA form, the CDR3 reads TGTGCCAGCAGCCAAGCATATAATGGGGAGTCGAAAGCTTTCTTT.